Listed below are T cell receptor beta chains from one sample, sequenced in a study of T cells in Graves' hyperthyroidism and ophthalmopathy. TCRdb re-called the multiplex PCR reads with MiXCR, one entry per CDR3 protein. Here the sample spans approximately 300,000 distinct CDR3 sequences, 15% to 20% being singletons. Input material: blood. The source is a woman aged 60-70 years with Graves' ophthalmopathy. Each CDR3 is given with its conserved first and last residue. Each record gives: J gene, D gene, V gene, clone size, CDR3 protein, CDR3 DNA. The D gene is left open where the match is weak. The size entry is marked missing in some rows and otherwise reads once, few, many or a size class.

>TRBJ2-1|NA|TRBV6-1|many
CASTVPAGLGEQFF
TGTGCCAGCACGGTGCCAGCGGGCCTGGGGGAGCAGTTCTTC
>TRBJ2-5|NA|TRBV7-8|many
CASSLARGRQETQYF
TGTGCCAGCAGCTTAGCCCGGGGACGCCAAGAGACCCAGTACTTC
>TRBJ2-3|NA|TRBV7-9|many
CASSQRTDPTDTQYF
TGTGCCAGCAGCCAGCGGACGGACCCTACAGATACGCAGTATTTT
>TRBJ1-5|TRBD1|TRBV4-1|NA
CASSHRDSLSNQPQHF
TGCGCCAGCAGCCATCGGGACAGCCTAAGCAATCAGCCCCAGCATTTT
>TRBJ1-2|NA|TRBV7-9|many
CASSLGQGQTSYTF
TGTGCCAGCAGCTTAGGGCAGGGCCAGACGAGCTACACCTTC
>TRBJ1-6|NA|TRBV28|many
CASSVQGYSPLHF
TGTGCCAGCAGTGTACAGGGTTATTCACCCCTCCACTTT
>TRBJ1-5|NA|TRBV20-1|many
CSATGLYQPQHF
TGCAGTGCTACGGGGCTCTATCAGCCCCAGCATTTT
>TRBJ1-2|NA|TRBV4-3|NA
CASSQDRADYGYTF
TGCGCCAGCAGCCAAGATAGGGCGGACTATGGCTACACCTTC
>TRBJ2-5|NA|TRBV20-1|NA
CSARPGARTQYF
TGCAGTGCTAGACCGGGAGCAAGGACCCAGTACTTC
>TRBJ1-4|NA|TRBV6-2/TRBV6-3|NA
CASFEVFGEKLFF
TGTGCCAGCTTCGAGGTTTTTGGCGAAAAACTGTTTTTT
>TRBJ1-4|NA|TRBV30|few
CATRPAGYEKLFF
TGTGCCACACGCCCGGCAGGGTATGAAAAACTGTTTTTT
>TRBJ2-5|NA|TRBV2|many
CASSERLEETQYF
TGTGCCAGCAGTGAACGACTAGAAGAGACCCAGTACTTC
>TRBJ2-1|NA|TRBV29-1|many
CSVVGSRRPLSSYNEQFF
TGCAGCGTTGTAGGGAGCAGGCGGCCCCTGAGCTCCTACAATGAGCAGTTCTTC
>TRBJ2-2|TRBD2|TRBV6-1|many
CASSGAFSGRFTGELFF
TGTGCCAGCAGTGGCGCATTTAGCGGGAGGTTCACCGGGGAGCTGTTTTTT
>TRBJ1-6|NA|TRBV6-9|few
CASSYRQVGSPLHF
TGTGCCAGCAGTTATCGACAGGTGGGATCACCCCTCCACTTT